The 18 T cell receptor beta chains reported below all come from one sample, sequenced in a study of T cell responses to AZD1222 COVID-19 vaccine. The table came from immunoSEQ multiplex PCR; TCRdb's copy has only in-frame clones and leaves some out. The table shows 90,000 to 150,000 clones, with about nine tenths occurring only once. The sequencing used peripheral blood, collected on day 0 of AZD1222 vaccination. The receptors were gathered from an adult in good health.

V is TRBV28 and J is TRBJ2-2, with TRBD2 as a possible D gene (5 bases). The V and J ends lost 10 bases and 6 bases respectively, with 18 bases between them. Germline values: CDR1 MDHEN, CDR2 SYDVKM. There are 14 residues in the CDR3. CDR3 amino acids: CATRTRGVSGELFF. The CDR3 nucleotides are TGTGCCACCCGGACTCGAGGAGTATCCGGGGAGCTGTTTTTT.

This chain uses TRBV10-2 with TRBJ2-1; D unresolved. Trimming removed 0 bases from V and 7 bases from J, with 7 bases in between. The CDR3 has 13 residues. Germline CDR1 WSHSY, CDR2 SAAADI. This chain's CDR3 is CASSESGGNEQFF. The CDR3 DNA sequence: TGCGCCAGCAGTGAGTCGGGTGGGAATGAGCAGTTCTTC.

The chain couples TRBV15 to TRBJ2-2; tentative D call: TRBD2 (7 bases). Trimming pared 0 bases from V and 4 bases from J, leaving 15 bases between. In germline, CDR1 is LNHNV, CDR2 YYDKDF (reference sequence). CDR3 size: 17 residues. CDR3: CATSRDLGGASTGELFF. In DNA, the CDR3 is TGTGCCACCAGCAGAGATCTTGGGGGGGCCAGCACCGGGGAGCTGTTTTTT.

J is TRBJ1-2 and V is TRBV28, with D possibly TRBD1 on 5 matching bases. The CDR3 extends over 15 amino acids. V lost 6 bases and J 8 bases, leaving 22 bases between the germline ends. Germline CDR1 reads MDHEN; CDR2 reads SYDVKM. The CDR3 DNA follows: TGTGCCAGCAGCCAGACGGTTGGGGCCGGGTGGGGCTACACCTTC. It specifies CASSQTVGAGWGYTF.

The table lists this clone with a few counts. The chain employs TRBV21-1 and TRBJ1-2. TRBV21-1 is termed a pseudogene. This CDR3 region has 14 residues. CDR3 DNA sequence: TGTGCCAGCAGACGTACAGGGAGGCTTGAGGGCTACACCTTC. It translates to CASRRTGRLEGYTF.

This sequence joins TRBV25-1 and TRBJ2-7; perhaps TRBD2 as D (6 bases). The CDR3 contains 13 residues. CDR1 is MGHDK, CDR2 SYGVNS, per germline. V gave up 8 bases and J gave up 4 bases, with 15 bases separating them. DNA for the CDR3: TGTGCCAGCTCCCGCGGGGTATTATACGAGCAGTACTTC. Protein sequence: CASSRGVLYEQYF.

The chain combines TRBV15 with TRBJ2-7; D is perhaps TRBD2 (6 bases). In germline, CDR1 is LNHNV, CDR2 YYDKDF (reference sequence). V gave up 0 bases and J gave up 5 bases, with 17 bases separating them. There are 16 residues in the CDR3. The CDR3 DNA reads as TGTGCCACCAGCAGAGAAGAGAGGGACTGGCAAGACGAGCAGTACTTC. This sequence encodes CATSREERDWQDEQYF.

This rearrangement joins TRBV18 to TRBJ2-7; TRBD1 or TRBD2 may be the D gene (5 bases each). CDR3 length equals 13 residues. Trimming shortened V by 6 bases and J by 1 base, and 10 bases separated the two germline ends. Germline CDR1 KGHSH, CDR2 LQKENI. CDR3 region: CASSGTDSYEQYF. Written as DNA, the CDR3 is TGTGCCAGCTCTGGGACCGATTCCTACGAGCAGTACTTC.

The V gene is TRBV4-1, the J gene TRBJ1-5; 7 bases fit TRBD1. CDR3 size: 19 residues. Germline V gene sequence: CDR1 MGHRA, CDR2 YSYEKL. The V segment lost 4 bases and the J segment 0 bases; nucleotides outside the gene matches: 15. The CDR3 nucleotides read TGCGCCAGCAGCCCGGCTCTTTCGGTGGGACAGCTTAGCAATCAGCCCCAGCATTTT. This encodes CASSPALSVGQLSNQPQHF.

This clone was seen more than once but under ten times. The chain couples TRBV7-2 to TRBJ2-1; 10 nucleotides match TRBD2. CDR3 length: 16 residues. Germline V gene data show CDR1 as SGHTA and CDR2 as FQGNSA. Trimming removed 5 bases from V and 9 bases from J; junction bases left unmatched: 13. The CDR3 DNA reads as TGTGCCAGCAGCCCCCGGGGAAGCGGGAGGGCCATTGAGCAGTTCTTC. It specifies CASSPRGSGRAIEQFF.

This rearrangement joins TRBV2 to TRBJ2-2; TRBD1 might be the D (6 bases). The CDR3 spans 15 residues. Trimming cost V 6 bases and J 0 bases, with 11 bases left between them. CDR1 and CDR2 from the germline V gene are SNHLY and FYNNEI. The CDR3 protein is CASRHRAPNTGELFF. In DNA form, the CDR3 reads TGTGCCAGCAGACACAGGGCACCGAACACCGGGGAGCTGTTTTTT. The whole variable domain, remainder taken from reference TRBV2 and TRBJ2-2, is EPEVTQTPSHQVTQMGQEVILRCVPISNHLYFYWYRQILGQKVEFLVSFYNNEISEKSEIFDDQFSVERPDGSNFTLKIRSTKLEDSAMYFCASRHRAPNTGELFFGEGSRLTVL.

This clone was seen a few times. V gene TRBV7-2 combines with J gene TRBJ1-5; TRBD1 matches 8 bases. The CDR3 spans 15 residues. Trimming cost V 4 bases and J 5 bases; bases outside gene matches: 7. Per germline, CDR1 SGHTA and CDR2 FQGNSA. This CDR3 reads CASSWDGQGDQPQHF. The CDR3 bases are TGTGCCAGCAGCTGGGATGGACAGGGTGATCAGCCCCAGCATTTT.

The V and J genes are TRBV7-6 and TRBJ1-2; D is uncertain. Germline loops: CDR1 SGHVS, CDR2 FNYEAQ. Trimming cost V 6 bases and J 8 bases, with 19 bases left between them. The CDR3 is 14 amino acids. The CDR3 sequence: CASSPLGGGDGYTF. The DNA for the CDR3 is TGTGCCAGCAGTCCCCTAGGAGGTGGAGACGGCTACACCTTC.

V usage is TRBV12-5 and J usage is TRBJ1-2, with D uncertain. Germline V CDR1 and CDR2: LGHNT, FRNRAP. The CDR3 has 20 amino acids. Trimming removed 5 bases at V and 2 bases at J, with 30 bases between. The CDR3: CASGANHRGVARPWNYGYTF. The CDR3 DNA follows: TGTGCTAGTGGTGCGAACCACCGGGGAGTCGCCCGTCCCTGGAACTATGGCTACACCTTC.

The chain links TRBV2 to TRBJ2-7; D may be TRBD1 (6 bases). This CDR3 has 14 amino acids. Trimming cost V 5 bases and J 2 bases, with 13 bases left between them. Germline V lookup: CDR1 SNHLY, CDR2 FYNNEI. DNA for the CDR3: TGTGCCAGCAGTACAGGGTTAACCCCCTACGAGCAGTACTTC. Translating gives CASSTGLTPYEQYF.

The chain carries TRBV9 and TRBJ1-2; D may be TRBD1 (5 bases). The germline V and J ends were trimmed by 0 bases and 9 bases, with 24 bases remaining between them. Per the germline V gene, CDR1 is SGDLS and CDR2 is YYNGEE. The CDR3 is made up of 17 amino acids. CDR3: CASSVGTSSGRVSSYTF. Written as DNA, the CDR3 is TGTGCCAGCAGCGTAGGAACAAGTAGCGGCAGGGTTAGTAGCTACACCTTC. Based on the CDR3 plus reference TRBV9 and TRBJ1-2, the full variable domain is DSGVTQTPKHLITATGQRVTLRCSPRSGDLSVYWYQQSLDQGLQFLIQYYNGEERAKGNILERFSAQQFPDLHSELNLSSLELGDSALYFCASSVGTSSGRVSSYTFGSGTRLTVV.

The rearrangement links TRBV27 to TRBJ2-7; D gene ambiguous. V shed 2 bases and J shed 5 bases, with 22 bases lying between them. The CDR3 contains 17 residues. CDR1 is MNHEY, CDR2 SMNVEV, per germline (reference sequence). This CDR3 is CASSLRYLWGAPNEQYF. The DNA of the CDR3 is TGTGCCAGCAGTTTAAGATATTTGTGGGGTGCTCCTAACGAGCAGTACTTC.

J is TRBJ2-7 and V is TRBV7-9; 7 nucleotides agree with TRBD1. V gave up 5 bases and J gave up 5 bases; unmatched junction bases: 6. CDR3 length: 13 amino acids. CDR1 and CDR2 (germline): SEHNR, FQNEAQ (reference sequence). For the CDR3, the DNA is TGTGCCAGCAGCCTAGACAGGGCTGACGAGCAGTACTTC. It is translated as CASSLDRADEQYF. The variable domain in full, completed from reference TRBV7-9 and TRBJ2-7, reads DTGVSQNPRHKITKRGQNVTFRCDPISEHNRLYWYRQTLGQGPEFLTYFQNEAQLEKSRLLSDRFSAERPKGSFSTLEIQRTEQGDSAMYLCASSLDRADEQYFGPGTRLTVT.